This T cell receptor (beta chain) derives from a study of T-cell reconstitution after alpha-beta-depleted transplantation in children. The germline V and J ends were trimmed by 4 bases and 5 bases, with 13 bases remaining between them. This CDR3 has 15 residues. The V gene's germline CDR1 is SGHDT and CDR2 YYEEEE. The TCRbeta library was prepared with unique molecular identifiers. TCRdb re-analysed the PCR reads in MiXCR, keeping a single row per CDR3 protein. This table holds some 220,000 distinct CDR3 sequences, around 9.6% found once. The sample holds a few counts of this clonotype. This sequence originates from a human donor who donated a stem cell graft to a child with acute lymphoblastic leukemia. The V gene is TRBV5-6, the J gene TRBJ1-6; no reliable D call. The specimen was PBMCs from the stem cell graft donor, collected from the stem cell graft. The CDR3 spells CASSVRAGHNSPLHF. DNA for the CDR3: TGTGCCAGCAGCGTTCGGGCTGGTCATAATTCACCCCTCCACTTT.